The entry below describes one T cell receptor beta chain. Its matching antigen is unknown. Trimming pared 1 base from V and 0 bases from J, leaving 13 bases between. CDR1 and CDR2 from the germline V gene are SQVTM and ANQGSEA. The CDR3 has 16 residues. Individual TCR cDNA molecules each bore their own unique molecular identifier. MiXCR, applied by TCRdb to the 5' RACE reads, yields one record per CDR3 protein. In the table there are around 30,000 distinct CDR3 sequences, roughly 6% of which are singletons. Time point reported: blood at routine non-recurrence follow-up after resection. No cells were sorted before sequencing. The whole RNA sequenced was extracted from tumor, nontumor lung or frozen PBMC. These data are taken from a study of spatial heterogeneity in lung cancer. As for the study in general: 55 to 80 TRACERx patients with early, untreated non-small cell lung cancer donated samples. Where available, sequencing covered follow-up PBMC samples, taken at a median of approximately 2 years after resection. Study findings and constraints: The appearance of ubiquitous expanded tumor TCRs in blood was greater at resection than follow-up.

Sequenced here: PBMCs, sampled at follow-up. The rearrangement uses TRBV29-1 and TRBJ2-4; possible D gene TRBD1, 5 bases. This receptor was identified in a male donor with early-stage non-small cell lung cancer. CDR3 DNA: TGCAGCGTTGAAGTGAACAGACAGCTAGCCAAAAACATTCAGTACTTC. Protein: CSVEVNRQLAKNIQYF.